This record covers a single T cell receptor beta chain. Antigen: not known. The CDR3 consists of 16 residues. Germline V lookup: CDR1 LNHDA, CDR2 SQIVND (reference sequence). V lost 3 bases, J lost 6 bases, and 18 bases lay in between. These data are taken from a study of Tregs in tolerant kidney transplant recipients. Study conclusions and caveats: Tregs expanded with activated donor B cells seemed most donor-specific.

TCRdb keeps only in-frame clones here, not all; method: immunoSEQ multiplex PCR. The sample consists of 81,000 or so clones, about 91% of them appearing once. Recipients received nonmyeloablative bone marrow transplants from related graft donors, with transient mixed chimerism. The sequencing used CD4+ T cells from blood (PBMCs), collected 24 months after the transplant. The source is a human patient who received a combined kidney and bone marrow transplant. Part of the T cell pool may stem from the graft donor. V usage is TRBV19 and J usage is TRBJ1-5; D remains ambiguous. CDR3 sequence reads: CASSIWREVDGQPQHF. In nucleotides, the CDR3 is TGTGCCAGTAGTATTTGGAGGGAGGTAGATGGTCAGCCCCAGCATTTT.